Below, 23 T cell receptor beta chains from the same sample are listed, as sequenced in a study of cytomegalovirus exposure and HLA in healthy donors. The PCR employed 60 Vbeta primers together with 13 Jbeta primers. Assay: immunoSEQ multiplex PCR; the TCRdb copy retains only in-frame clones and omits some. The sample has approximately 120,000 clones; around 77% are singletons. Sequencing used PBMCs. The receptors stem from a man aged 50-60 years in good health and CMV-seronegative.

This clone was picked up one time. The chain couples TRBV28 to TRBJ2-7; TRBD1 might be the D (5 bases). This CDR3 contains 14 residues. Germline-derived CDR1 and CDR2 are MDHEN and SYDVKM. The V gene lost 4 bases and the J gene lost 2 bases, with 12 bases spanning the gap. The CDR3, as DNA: TGTGCCAGCAGTTACCAGGGAAGCACCTACGAGCAGTACTTC. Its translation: CASSYQGSTYEQYF.

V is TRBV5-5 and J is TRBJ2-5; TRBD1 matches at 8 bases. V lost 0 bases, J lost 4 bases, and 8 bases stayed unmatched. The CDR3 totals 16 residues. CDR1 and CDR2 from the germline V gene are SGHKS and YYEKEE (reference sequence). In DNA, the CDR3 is TGTGCCAGCAGCTTGGACCCGGGACAGGCGGGAGAGACCCAGTACTTC. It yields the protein CASSLDPGQAGETQYF.

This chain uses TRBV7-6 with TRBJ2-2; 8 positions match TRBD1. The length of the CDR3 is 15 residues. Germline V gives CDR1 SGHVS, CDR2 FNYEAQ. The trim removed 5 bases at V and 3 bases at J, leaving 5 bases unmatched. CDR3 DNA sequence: TGTGCCAGCAGCCCCGGACAGGGTTACACCGGGGAGCTGTTTTTT. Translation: CASSPGQGYTGELFF.

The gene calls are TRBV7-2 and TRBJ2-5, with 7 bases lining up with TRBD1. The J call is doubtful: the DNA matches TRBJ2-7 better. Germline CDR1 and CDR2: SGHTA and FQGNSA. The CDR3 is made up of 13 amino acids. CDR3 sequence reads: CASRNRGSYEQYF. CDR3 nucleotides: TGTGCCAGCAGAAACAGGGGATCCTACGAGCAGTACTTC.

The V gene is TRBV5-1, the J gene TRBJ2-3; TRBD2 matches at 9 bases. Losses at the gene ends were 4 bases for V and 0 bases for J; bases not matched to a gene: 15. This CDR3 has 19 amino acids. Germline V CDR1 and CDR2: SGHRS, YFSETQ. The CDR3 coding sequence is TGCGCCAGCAGCCCATCCCAGGGACTAGCAATCACTAGCACAGATACGCAGTATTTT. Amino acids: CASSPSQGLAITSTDTQYF.

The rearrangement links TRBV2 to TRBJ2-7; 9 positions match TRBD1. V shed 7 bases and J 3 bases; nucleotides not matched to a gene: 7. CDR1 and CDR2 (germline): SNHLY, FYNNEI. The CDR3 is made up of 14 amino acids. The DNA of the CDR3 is TGTGCCAGCAAGGGGGACAGGGTGGACTACGAGCAGTACTTC. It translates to CASKGDRVDYEQYF.

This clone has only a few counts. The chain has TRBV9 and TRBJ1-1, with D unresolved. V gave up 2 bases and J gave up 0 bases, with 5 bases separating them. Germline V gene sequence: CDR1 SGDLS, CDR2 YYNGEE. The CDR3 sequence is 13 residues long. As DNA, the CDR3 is TGTGCCAGCAGCGTCCACATGAACACTGAAGCTTTCTTT. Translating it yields CASSVHMNTEAFF.

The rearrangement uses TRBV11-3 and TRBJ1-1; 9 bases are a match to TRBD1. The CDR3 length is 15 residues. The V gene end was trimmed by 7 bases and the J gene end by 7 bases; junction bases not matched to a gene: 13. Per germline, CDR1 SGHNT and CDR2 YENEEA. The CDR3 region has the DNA TGTGCCAGCACTAAATCCGGGACAGGGCCGTTTGAAGCTTTCTTT. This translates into CASTKSGTGPFEAFF.

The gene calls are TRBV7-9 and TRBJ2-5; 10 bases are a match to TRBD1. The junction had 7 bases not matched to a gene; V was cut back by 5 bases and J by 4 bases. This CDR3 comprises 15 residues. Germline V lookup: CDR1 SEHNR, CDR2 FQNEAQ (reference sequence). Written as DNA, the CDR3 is TGTGCCAGCAGCCCCGGGACAGGGGAAGGAGAGACCCAGTACTTC. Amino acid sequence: CASSPGTGEGETQYF.

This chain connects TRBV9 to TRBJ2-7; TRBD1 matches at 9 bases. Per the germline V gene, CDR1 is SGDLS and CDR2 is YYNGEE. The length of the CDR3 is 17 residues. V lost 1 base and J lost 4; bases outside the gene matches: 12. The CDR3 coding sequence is TGTGCCAGCAGCGTAACCCCCGGACAGGGGCTGATGTACGAGCAGTACTTC. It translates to CASSVTPGQGLMYEQYF.

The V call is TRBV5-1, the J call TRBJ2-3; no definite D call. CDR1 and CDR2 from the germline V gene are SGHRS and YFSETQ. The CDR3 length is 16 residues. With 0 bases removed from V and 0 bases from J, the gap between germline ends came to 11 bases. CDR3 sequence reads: CASSLGSTSSTDTQYF. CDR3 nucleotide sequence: TGCGCCAGCAGCTTGGGGTCAACTTCTAGCACAGATACGCAGTATTTT.

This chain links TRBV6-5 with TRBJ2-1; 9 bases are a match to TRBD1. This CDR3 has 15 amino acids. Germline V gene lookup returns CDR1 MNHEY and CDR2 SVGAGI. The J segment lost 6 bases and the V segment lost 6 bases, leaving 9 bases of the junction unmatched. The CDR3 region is CASSQPGQGTNEQFF. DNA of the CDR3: TGTGCCAGCAGCCAACCGGGACAGGGAACCAATGAGCAGTTCTTC.

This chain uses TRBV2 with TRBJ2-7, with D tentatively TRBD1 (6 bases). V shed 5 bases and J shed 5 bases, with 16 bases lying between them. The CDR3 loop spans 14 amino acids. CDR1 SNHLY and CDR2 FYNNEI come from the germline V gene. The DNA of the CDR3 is TGTGCCAGCAGTTGGGCAACAGGGAACGACGAGCAGTACTTC. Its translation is CASSWATGNDEQYF.

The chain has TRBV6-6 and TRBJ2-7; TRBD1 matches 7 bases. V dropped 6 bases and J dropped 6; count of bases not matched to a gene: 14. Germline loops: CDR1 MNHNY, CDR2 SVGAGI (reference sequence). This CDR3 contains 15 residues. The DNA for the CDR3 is TGTGCCAGCAGAACCGACAGGGTTAGCTTAGGCGAGCAGTACTTC. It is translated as CASRTDRVSLGEQYF.

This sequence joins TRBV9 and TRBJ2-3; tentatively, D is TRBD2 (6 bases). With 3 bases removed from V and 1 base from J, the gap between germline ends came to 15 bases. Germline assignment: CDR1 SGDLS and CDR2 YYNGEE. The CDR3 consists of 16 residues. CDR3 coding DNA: TGTGCCAGCAGCGCCTTCCCGGGGGTAGGCACAGATACGCAGTATTTT. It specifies CASSAFPGVGTDTQYF.

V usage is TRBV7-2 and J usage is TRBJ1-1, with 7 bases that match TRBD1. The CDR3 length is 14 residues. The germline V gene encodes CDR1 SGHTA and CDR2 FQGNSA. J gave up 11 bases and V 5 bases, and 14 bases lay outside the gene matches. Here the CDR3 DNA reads TGTGCCAGCAGCCCTTGGGACAGAACCCTGAGGGCTTTCTTT. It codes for CASSPWDRTLRAFF.

The CDR3, as DNA: TGCGCCAGCAGCGTGACTAGCGGGAGGACTTACAATGAGCAGTTCTTC. It translates to CASSVTSGRTYNEQFF. The chain combines TRBV5-1 with TRBJ2-1, with 13 nucleotides matching TRBD2. V gave up 4 bases and J gave up 4 bases; unmatched junction bases: 5. From germline, CDR1 is SGHRS and CDR2 YFSETQ. This CDR3 comprises 16 residues. The full variable domain, its missing parts supplied by reference TRBV5-1 and TRBJ2-1, is KAGVTQTPRYLIKTRGQQVTLSCSPISGHRSVSWYQQTPGQGLQFLFEYFSETQRNKGNFPGRFSGRQFSNSRSEMNVSTLELGDSALYLCASSVTSGRTYNEQFFGPGTRLTVL.

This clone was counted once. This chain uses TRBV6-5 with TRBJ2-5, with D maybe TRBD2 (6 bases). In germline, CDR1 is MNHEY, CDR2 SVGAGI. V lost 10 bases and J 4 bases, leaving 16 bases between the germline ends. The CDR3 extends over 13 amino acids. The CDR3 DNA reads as TGTGCCACTGGTTGGACGGGGGTAGAGACCCAGTACTTC. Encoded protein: CATGWTGVETQYF.

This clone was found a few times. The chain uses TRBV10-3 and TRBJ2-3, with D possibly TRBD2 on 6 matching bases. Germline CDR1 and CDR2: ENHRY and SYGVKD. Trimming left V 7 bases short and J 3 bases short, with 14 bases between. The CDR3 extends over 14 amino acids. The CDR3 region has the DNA TGTGCCATCACGGCTAGCGTCGGAACAGATACGCAGTATTTT. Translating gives CAITASVGTDTQYF.

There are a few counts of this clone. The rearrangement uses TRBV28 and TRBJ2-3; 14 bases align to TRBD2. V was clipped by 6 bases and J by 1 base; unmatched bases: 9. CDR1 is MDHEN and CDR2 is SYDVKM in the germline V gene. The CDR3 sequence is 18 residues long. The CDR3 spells CASSSGTSGSKGTDTQYF. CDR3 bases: TGTGCCAGCAGCTCCGGGACTAGCGGGAGTAAGGGCACAGATACGCAGTATTTT.

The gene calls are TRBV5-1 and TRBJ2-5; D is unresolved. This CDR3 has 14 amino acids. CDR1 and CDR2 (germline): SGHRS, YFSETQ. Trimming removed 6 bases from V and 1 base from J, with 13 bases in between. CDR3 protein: CASTPGGSQETQYF. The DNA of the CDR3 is TGCGCCAGCACCCCGGGTGGTTCCCAAGAGACCCAGTACTTC.

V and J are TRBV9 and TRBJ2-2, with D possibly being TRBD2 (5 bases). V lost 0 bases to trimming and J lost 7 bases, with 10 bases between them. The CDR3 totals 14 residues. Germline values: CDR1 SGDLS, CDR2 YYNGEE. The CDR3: CASSVVSGIGELFF. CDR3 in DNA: TGTGCCAGCAGCGTAGTTTCGGGAATCGGGGAGCTGTTTTTT.

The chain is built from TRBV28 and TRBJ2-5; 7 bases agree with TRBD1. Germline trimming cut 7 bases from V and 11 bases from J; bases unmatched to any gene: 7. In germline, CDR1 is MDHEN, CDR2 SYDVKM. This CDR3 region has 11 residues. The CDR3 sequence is CASTSQGQQYF. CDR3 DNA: TGTGCCAGCACCTCACAGGGGCAGCAGTACTTC.